One sample yielded the 14 T cell receptor beta chains listed below, sequenced in a study of radiation and T cells in renal cell carcinoma (dated by TCRdb to about 2020). The library was generated by the immunoSEQ multiplex PCR assay. Not all clones reach the TCRdb copy of this immuneACCESS table, which keeps in-frame sequences only. Checked studies attribute under half of the gap to unresolved V genes and leave the rest unexplained. This sample comprises about 13,000 clones, 33% of them detected only once. 15% of the sample is held by the ten biggest clonotypes. What the time point label conveys for this sample: tumor resected at nephrectomy. The intended sense of this specimen's treatment or condition label: 15 Gy SBRT to primary tumor, nephrectomy 4 weeks later. The starting material was tumor tissue, obtained from a patient whose treatment included radiotherapy and nephrectomy. The receptors here all came from a man in his sixties with renal cell carcinoma.

The rearrangement links TRBV19 to TRBJ1-2; 7 bases are shared with TRBD1. The trim removed 5 bases at V and 4 bases at J, leaving 13 bases unmatched. Germline V gene lookup returns CDR1 LNHDA and CDR2 SQIVND (reference sequence). The CDR3 loop spans 16 amino acids. The CDR3 here is CASSPTSTGALYGYTF. The CDR3 nucleotides read TGTGCCAGTAGTCCGACCTCCACAGGGGCCCTCTATGGCTACACCTTC.

The rearrangement links TRBV11-3 to TRBJ2-6; the D gene is possibly TRBD1 (6 bases). The germline V and J ends were trimmed by 3 bases and 0 bases, with 12 bases remaining between them. The germline V gene encodes CDR1 SGHNT and CDR2 YENEEA. CDR3 length: 17 amino acids. The CDR3 region is CASSFGQGSSGANVLTF. CDR3 coding DNA: TGTGCCAGCAGCTTTGGGCAGGGGAGCTCTGGGGCCAACGTCCTGACTTTC. Full variable domain (outside the CDR3, taken from reference TRBV11-3 and TRBJ2-6): EAGVVQSPRYKIIEKKQPVAFWCNPISGHNTLYWYLQNLGQGPELLIRYENEEAVDDSQLPKDRFSAERLKGVDSTLKIQPAELGDSAVYLCASSFGQGSSGANVLTFGAGSRLTVL.

This clone is classed as large. The chain employs TRBV5-4 and TRBJ1-2; D is possibly TRBD1 (6 bases). Trimming left V 4 bases short and J 8 bases short, with 12 bases between. Germline values: CDR1 SGHNT, CDR2 YYREEE (reference sequence). CDR3 size: 12 residues. The CDR3 region is CASSLRGAGYTF. Here the CDR3 DNA reads TGTGCCAGCAGCCTCCGGGGGGCAGGCTACACCTTC. The whole variable domain, filled in from reference TRBV5-4 and TRBJ1-2, reads ETGVTQSPTHLIKTRGQQVTLRCSSQSGHNTVSWYQQALGQGPQFIFQYYREEENGRGNFPPRFSGLQFPNYSSELNVNALELDDSALYLCASSLRGAGYTFGSGTRLTVV.

The gene calls are TRBV28 and TRBJ1-1; the D gene is possibly TRBD1 (5 bases). There are 13 residues in the CDR3. From germline, CDR1 is MDHEN and CDR2 SYDVKM. V lost 5 bases to trimming and J lost 3 bases, with 10 bases between them. The CDR3 nucleotides read TGTGCCAGCAGTCTCCAAGGGGACACTGAAGCTTTCTTT. It codes for CASSLQGDTEAFF.

This clone was picked up a small number of times. The chain recombines TRBV7-9 with TRBJ1-2; D remains unclear. V lost 5 bases to trimming and J lost 4 bases, with 11 bases between them. Germline values: CDR1 SEHNR, CDR2 FQNEAQ (reference sequence). CDR3 length: 13 residues. The CDR3: CASSHDTFYGYTF. In DNA form, the CDR3 reads TGTGCCAGCAGCCACGACACGTTCTATGGCTACACCTTC.

This chain links TRBV5-8 with TRBJ2-7; TRBD1 is a possible D gene (6 bases). This CDR3 contains 16 residues. Germline CDR1 SGHTS, CDR2 YDEGEE. V shed 4 bases and J shed 4 bases, with 21 bases lying between them. CDR3 sequence (DNA): TGTGCCAGCAGCCCTCTGCGTTCTGGGGGCGGTTACGAGCAGTACGTC. Translation gives CASSPLRSGGGYEQYV.

V is TRBV29-1 and J is TRBJ1-5, with TRBD1 matching over 12 bases. CDR1 is SQVTM and CDR2 is ANQGSEA in the germline V gene. The CDR3 is 16 residues long. V shed 5 bases and J 1 base; nucleotides not matched to a gene: 6. The CDR3 is CSVTGTGGGSNQPQHF. In DNA form, the CDR3 reads TGCAGCGTTACCGGGACAGGGGGCGGAAGCAATCAGCCCCAGCATTTT.

The rearrangement uses TRBV19 and TRBJ2-6; tentatively, D is TRBD2 (7 bases). This CDR3 has 14 residues. Trimming removed 7 bases at V and 2 bases at J, with 9 bases between. Germline loops: CDR1 LNHDA, CDR2 SQIVND (reference sequence). The CDR3 reads CASKGGTGANVLTF. Here the CDR3 DNA reads TGTGCCAGTAAGGGGGGGACTGGGGCCAACGTCCTGACTTTC.

This chain uses TRBV15 with TRBJ1-5; unclear D gene. The CDR3 sequence is 15 residues long. V was pared by 0 bases and J by 3 bases, with 9 bases between. Per germline, CDR1 LNHNV and CDR2 YYDKDF (reference sequence). CDR3 coding DNA: TGTGCCACCAGCAGAGAGGGTCAGCCCAATCAGCCCCAGCATTTT. It yields the protein CATSREGQPNQPQHF.

By proportion, this clone is medium-sized. The CDR3 protein is CASSLGTGLNGYTF. The CDR3 nucleotides are TGTGCCAGCAGCTTAGGGACAGGTCTCAATGGCTACACCTTC. The chain employs TRBV13 and TRBJ1-2, with D perhaps TRBD1 (6 bases). There are 14 residues in the CDR3. CDR1 PRHDT and CDR2 FYEKMQ come from the germline V gene (reference sequence). The V and J ends lost 0 bases and 6 bases respectively, with 11 bases between them.

The chain has TRBV6-1 and TRBJ2-5, with D maybe TRBD1 (6 bases). V dropped 5 bases and J dropped 2 bases, with 12 bases sitting between them. Germline V gene sequence: CDR1 MNHNS, CDR2 SASEGT. This CDR3 is built from 14 residues. The CDR3 DNA reads TGTGCCAGCAGTCTCCTGGGGGCACAAGAGACCCAGTACTTC. This sequence encodes CASSLLGAQETQYF.

The rearrangement joins TRBV29-1 to TRBJ1-5; TRBD1 might be the D (6 bases). This CDR3 is 15 amino acids long. V was clipped by 0 bases and J by 1 base, with 10 bases between them. Germline assignment: CDR1 SQVTM and CDR2 ANQGSEA. CDR3 region: CSVEEGAGSNQPQHF. The CDR3 DNA is TGCAGCGTTGAAGAGGGGGCAGGGAGCAATCAGCCCCAGCATTTT.

The genes are TRBV7-9 and TRBJ2-7, with D perhaps given as TRBD1 or TRBD2 (6 bases each). V was clipped by 5 bases and J by 6 bases, with 11 bases between them. The length of the CDR3 is 12 residues. Germline CDR1 is SEHNR and CDR2 is FQNEAQ (reference sequence). In DNA form, the CDR3 reads TGTGCCAGCAGCAGGACAGCGGGCGAGCAGTACTTC. This codes for CASSRTAGEQYF.

In this sample, this clone turned up many times. The J gene is TRBJ1-1, the V gene TRBV7-9; D gene uncertain. CDR3 size: 13 residues. V lost 2 bases and J lost 2, with 6 bases in between. The germline V gene encodes CDR1 SEHNR and CDR2 FQNEAQ (reference sequence). This CDR3 is CASSLYSNTEAFF. CDR3 coding DNA: TGTGCCAGCAGCTTATATAGTAACACTGAAGCTTTCTTT.